The TCR beta chain described here comes from a study of neurological immune-mediated disorders. This clonotype was observed a few times. Its specificity is unknown. Study-wide findings and caveats: None of the CDR3 amino acid sequences in expanded clones turned up in more than one subject, which points to private repertoires in all groups. In HTLV-1-associated myelopathy, TCR clonal expansion was greatest, and in multiple sclerosis it was least, below healthy controls. Neither clinical nor MRI features showed any association with the multiple sclerosis repertoire cluster, and the authors stated that larger cohorts are needed.

TCRdb used MiXCR to reprocess the 5' RACE reads, holding one entry per CDR3 protein. The sample comprises 50,000 to 65,000 distinct CDR3 sequences, around 4.8% of which are singletons, and 3% to 4% rests with the top ten. From germline, CDR1 is ENHRY and CDR2 SYGVKD. The CDR3 covers 14 residues. The ends were cut back, 0 bases at V and 7 bases at J, with 10 bases in the middle. The starting material, 2 million PBMCs stored at -80 C, gave rise to the unsorted libraries. The chain uses TRBV10-3 and TRBJ1-5, with D possibly TRBD1 on 5 matching bases. This receptor was taken from a woman aged 45-59 years with multiple sclerosis. What was sequenced was PBMCs. The CDR3, as DNA: TGTGCCATCAGTGAGTCAGGGGCTATCCAGCCCCAGCATTTT. Protein sequence: CAISESGAIQPQHF.